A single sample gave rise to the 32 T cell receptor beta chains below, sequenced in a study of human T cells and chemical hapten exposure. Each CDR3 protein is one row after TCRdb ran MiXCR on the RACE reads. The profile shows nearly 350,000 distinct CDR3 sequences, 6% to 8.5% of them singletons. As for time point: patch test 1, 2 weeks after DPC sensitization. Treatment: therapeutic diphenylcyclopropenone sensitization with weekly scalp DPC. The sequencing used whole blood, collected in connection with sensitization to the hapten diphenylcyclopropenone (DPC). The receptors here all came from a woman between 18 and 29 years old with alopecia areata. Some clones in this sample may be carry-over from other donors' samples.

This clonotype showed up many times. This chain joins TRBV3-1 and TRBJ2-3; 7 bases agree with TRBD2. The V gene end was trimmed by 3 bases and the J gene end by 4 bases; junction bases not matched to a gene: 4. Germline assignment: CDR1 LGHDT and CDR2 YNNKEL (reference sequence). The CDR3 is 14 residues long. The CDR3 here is CASSQGGGSDTQYF. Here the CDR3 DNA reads TGTGCCAGCAGCCAGGGCGGGGGTTCAGATACGCAGTATTTT.

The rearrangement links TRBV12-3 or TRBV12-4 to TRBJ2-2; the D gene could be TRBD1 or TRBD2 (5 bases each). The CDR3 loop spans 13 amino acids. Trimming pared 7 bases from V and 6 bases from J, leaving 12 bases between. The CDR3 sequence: CASTVRGPGELFF. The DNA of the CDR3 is TGTGCCAGCACGGTTCGGGGCCCCGGGGAGCTGTTTTTT.

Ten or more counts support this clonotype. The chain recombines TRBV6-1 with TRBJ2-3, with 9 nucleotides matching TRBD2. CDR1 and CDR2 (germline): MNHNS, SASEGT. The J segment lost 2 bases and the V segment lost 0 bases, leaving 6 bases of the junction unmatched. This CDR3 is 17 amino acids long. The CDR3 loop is CASSEARGGGATDTQYF. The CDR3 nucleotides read TGTGCCAGCAGTGAAGCTAGGGGCGGGGGGGCCACAGATACGCAGTATTTT.

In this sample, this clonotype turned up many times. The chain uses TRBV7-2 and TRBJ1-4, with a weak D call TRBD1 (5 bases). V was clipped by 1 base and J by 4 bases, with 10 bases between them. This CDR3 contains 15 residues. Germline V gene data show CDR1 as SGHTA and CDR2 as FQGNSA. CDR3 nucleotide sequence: TGTGCCAGCAGCTTAGTTTGGGGCGGTAATGAAAAACTGTTTTTT. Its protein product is CASSLVWGGNEKLFF. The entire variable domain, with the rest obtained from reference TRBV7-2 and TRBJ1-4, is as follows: GAGVSQSPSNKVTEKGKDVELRCDPISGHTALYWYRQSLGQGLEFLIYFQGNSAPDKSGLPSDRFSAERTGGSVSTLTIQRTQQEDSAVYLCASSLVWGGNEKLFFGSGTQLSVL.

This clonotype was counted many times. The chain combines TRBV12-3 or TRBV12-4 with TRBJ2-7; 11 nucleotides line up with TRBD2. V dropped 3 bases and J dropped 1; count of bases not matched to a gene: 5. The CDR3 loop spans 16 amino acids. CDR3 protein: CASSFFGTSGSYEQYF. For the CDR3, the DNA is TGTGCCAGCAGTTTTTTCGGGACTAGCGGATCCTACGAGCAGTACTTC.

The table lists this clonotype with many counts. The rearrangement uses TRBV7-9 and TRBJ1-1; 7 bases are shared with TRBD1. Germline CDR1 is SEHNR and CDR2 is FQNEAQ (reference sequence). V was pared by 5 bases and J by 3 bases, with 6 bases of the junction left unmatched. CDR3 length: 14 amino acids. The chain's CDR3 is CASSRDSRDTEAFF. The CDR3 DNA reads TGTGCCAGCAGCCGGGACAGTCGTGACACTGAAGCTTTCTTT. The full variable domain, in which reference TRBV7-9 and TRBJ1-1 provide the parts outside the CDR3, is DTGVSQNPRHKITKRGQNVTFRCDPISEHNRLYWYRQTLGQGPEFLTYFQNEAQLEKSRLLSDRFSAERPKGSFSTLEIQRTEQGDSAMYLCASSRDSRDTEAFFGQGTRLTVV.

CDR3 in amino acids: CASSLFPDTQYF. The CDR3, as DNA: TGTGCCAGCTCACTCTTTCCAGATACGCAGTATTTT. J is TRBJ2-3 and V is TRBV18; unclear D gene. The germline gives CDR1 KGHSH, CDR2 LQKENI. Trimming pared 4 bases from V and 4 bases from J, leaving 6 bases between. The CDR3 runs to 12 residues. Complete variable domain (other parts from reference TRBV18 and TRBJ2-3): NAGVMQNPRHLVRRRGQEARLRCSPMKGHSHVYWYRQLPEEGLKFMVYLQKENIIDESGMPKERFSAEFPKEGPSILRIQQVVRGDSAAYFCASSLFPDTQYFGPGTRLTVL.

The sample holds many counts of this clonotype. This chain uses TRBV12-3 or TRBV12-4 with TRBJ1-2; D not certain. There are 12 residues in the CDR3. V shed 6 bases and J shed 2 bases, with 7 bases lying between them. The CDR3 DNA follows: TGTGCCAGCAGCAACGAGAACTATGGCTACACCTTC. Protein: CASSNENYGYTF.

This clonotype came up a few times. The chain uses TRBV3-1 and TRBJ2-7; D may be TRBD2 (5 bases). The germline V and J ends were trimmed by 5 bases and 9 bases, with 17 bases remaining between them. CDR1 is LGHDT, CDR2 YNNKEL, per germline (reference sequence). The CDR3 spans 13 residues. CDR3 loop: CASSSRYREGQYF. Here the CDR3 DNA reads TGTGCCAGCAGCTCAAGGTACAGAGAGGGGCAGTACTTC.

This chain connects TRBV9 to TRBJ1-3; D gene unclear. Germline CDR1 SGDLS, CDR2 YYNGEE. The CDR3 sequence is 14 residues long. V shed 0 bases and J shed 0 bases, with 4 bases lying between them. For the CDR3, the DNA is TGTGCCAGCAGCGTAGAAGACTCTGGAAACACCATATATTTT. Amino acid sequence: CASSVEDSGNTIYF.

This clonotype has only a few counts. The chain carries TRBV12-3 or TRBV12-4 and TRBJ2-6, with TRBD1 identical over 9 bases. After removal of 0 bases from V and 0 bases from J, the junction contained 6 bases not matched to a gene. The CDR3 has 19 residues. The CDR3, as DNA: TGTGCCAGCAGTTTAGCCGGGACAGGGTATCCCTCTGGGGCCAACGTCCTGACTTTC. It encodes CASSLAGTGYPSGANVLTF.

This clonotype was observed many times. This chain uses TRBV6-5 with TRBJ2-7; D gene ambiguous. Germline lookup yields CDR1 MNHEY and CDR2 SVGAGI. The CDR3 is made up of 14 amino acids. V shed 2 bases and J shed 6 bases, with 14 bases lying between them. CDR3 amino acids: CASSYVGATLEQYF. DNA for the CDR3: TGTGCCAGCAGTTACGTGGGTGCCACCCTCGAGCAGTACTTC.

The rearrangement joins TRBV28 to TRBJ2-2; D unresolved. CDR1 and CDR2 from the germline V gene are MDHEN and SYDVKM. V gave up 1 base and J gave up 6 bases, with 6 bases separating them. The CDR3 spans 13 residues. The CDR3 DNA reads TGTGCCAGCAGTTTATCCAATTCCGGGGAGCTGTTTTTT. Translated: CASSLSNSGELFF. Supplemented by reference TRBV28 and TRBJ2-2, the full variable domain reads DVKVTQSSRYLVKRTGEKVFLECVQDMDHENMFWYRQDPGLGLRLIYFSYDVKMKEKGDIPEGYSVSREKKERFSLILESASTNQTSMYLCASSLSNSGELFFGEGSRLTVL.

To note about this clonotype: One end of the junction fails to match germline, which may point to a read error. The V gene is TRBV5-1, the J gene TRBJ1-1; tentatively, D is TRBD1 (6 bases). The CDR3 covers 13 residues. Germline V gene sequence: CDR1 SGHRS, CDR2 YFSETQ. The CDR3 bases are TGCGCCAGCAGCTTGGACAGGGTCTCTGAAGCCTTCTTT. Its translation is CASSLDRVSEAFF.

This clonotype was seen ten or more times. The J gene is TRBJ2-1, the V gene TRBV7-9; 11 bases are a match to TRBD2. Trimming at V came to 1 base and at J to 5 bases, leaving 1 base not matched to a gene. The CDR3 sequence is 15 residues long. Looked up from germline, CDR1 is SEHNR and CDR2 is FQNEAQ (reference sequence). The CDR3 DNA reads TGTGCCAGCAGCTTAGGGACTAGCGGGCACAATGAGCAGTTCTTC. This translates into CASSLGTSGHNEQFF.

The CDR3 loop is CASSPPSGSYEQYF. In DNA form, the CDR3 reads TGTGCCAGCTCACCGCCGTCAGGGTCCTACGAGCAGTACTTC. The chain has TRBV18 and TRBJ2-7; perhaps TRBD1 as D (5 bases). The CDR3 has 14 residues. V shed 3 bases and J shed 1 base, with 10 bases lying between them. The germline V gene has CDR1 KGHSH and CDR2 LQKENI.

DNA of the CDR3: TGTGCCAGCGCGAGGCAGGGGCACAACTATGGCTACACCTTC. It specifies CASARQGHNYGYTF. V and J are TRBV6-5 and TRBJ1-2, with D possibly matching TRBD1 (6 bases). The CDR3 extends over 14 amino acids. CDR1 MNHEY and CDR2 SVGAGI come from the germline V gene. Trimming left V 8 bases short and J 2 bases short, with 15 bases between.

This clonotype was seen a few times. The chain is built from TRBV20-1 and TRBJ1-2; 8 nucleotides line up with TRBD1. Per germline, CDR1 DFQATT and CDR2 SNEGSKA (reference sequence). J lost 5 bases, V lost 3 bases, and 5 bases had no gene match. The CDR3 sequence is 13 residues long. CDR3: CSASPDRGYGYTF. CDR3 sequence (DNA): TGCAGTGCTAGCCCCGACAGGGGATATGGCTACACCTTC.

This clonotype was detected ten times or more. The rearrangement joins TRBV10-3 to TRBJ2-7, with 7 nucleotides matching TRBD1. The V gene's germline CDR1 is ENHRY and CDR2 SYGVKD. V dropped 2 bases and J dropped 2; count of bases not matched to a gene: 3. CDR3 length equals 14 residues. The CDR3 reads CAISEPRGTYEQYF. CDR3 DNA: TGTGCCATCAGTGAGCCCAGGGGGACCTACGAGCAGTACTTC.

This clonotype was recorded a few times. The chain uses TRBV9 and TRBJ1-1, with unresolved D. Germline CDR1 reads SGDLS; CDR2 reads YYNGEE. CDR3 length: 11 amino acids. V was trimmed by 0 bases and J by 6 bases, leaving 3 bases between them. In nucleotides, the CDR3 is TGTGCCAGCAGCGTAGACGCTGAAGCTTTCTTT. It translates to CASSVDAEAFF. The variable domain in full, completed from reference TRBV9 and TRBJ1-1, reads DSGVTQTPKHLITATGQRVTLRCSPRSGDLSVYWYQQSLDQGLQFLIQYYNGEERAKGNILERFSAQQFPDLHSELNLSSLELGDSALYFCASSVDAEAFFGQGTRLTVV.

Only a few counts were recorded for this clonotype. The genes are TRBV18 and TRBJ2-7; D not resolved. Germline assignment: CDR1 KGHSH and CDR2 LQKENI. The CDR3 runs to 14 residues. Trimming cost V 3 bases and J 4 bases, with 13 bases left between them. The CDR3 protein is CASSPRKASYEQYF. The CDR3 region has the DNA TGTGCCAGCTCACCCCGGAAGGCGTCTTACGAGCAGTACTTC.

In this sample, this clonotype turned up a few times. CDR3 amino acids: CASSSAGTEHNQPQHF. The CDR3 nucleotides read TGCGCCAGCAGCTCCGCCGGGACGGAGCACAATCAGCCCCAGCATTTT. This rearrangement joins TRBV5-1 to TRBJ1-5, with TRBD1 as a possible D gene (5 bases). V was trimmed by 3 bases and J by 3 bases, leaving 16 bases between them. The CDR3 loop spans 16 amino acids. Germline lookup yields CDR1 SGHRS and CDR2 YFSETQ.

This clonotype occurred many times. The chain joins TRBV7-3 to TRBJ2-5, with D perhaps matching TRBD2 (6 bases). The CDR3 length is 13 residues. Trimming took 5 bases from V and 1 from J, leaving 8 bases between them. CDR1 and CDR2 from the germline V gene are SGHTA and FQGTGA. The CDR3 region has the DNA TGTGCCAGCAGCCTTAGCGGCCAAGAGACCCAGTACTTC. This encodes CASSLSGQETQYF. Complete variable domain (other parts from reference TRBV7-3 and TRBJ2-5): GAGVSQTPSNKVTEKGKYVELRCDPISGHTALYWYRQSLGQGPEFLIYFQGTGAADDSGLPNDRFFAVRPEGSVSTLKIQRTERGDSAVYLCASSLSGQETQYFGPGTRLLVL.

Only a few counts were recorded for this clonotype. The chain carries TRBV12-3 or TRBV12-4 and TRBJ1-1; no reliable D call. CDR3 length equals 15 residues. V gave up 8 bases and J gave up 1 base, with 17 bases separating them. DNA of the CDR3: TGTGCCAGCCAACTCCGGCACGGCCAGAACACTGAAGCTTTCTTT. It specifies CASQLRHGQNTEAFF.

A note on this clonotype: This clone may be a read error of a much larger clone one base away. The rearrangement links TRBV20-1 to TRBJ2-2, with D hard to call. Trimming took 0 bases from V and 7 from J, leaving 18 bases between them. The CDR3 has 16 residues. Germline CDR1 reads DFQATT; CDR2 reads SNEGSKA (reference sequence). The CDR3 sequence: CSARDLARYVGGELFF. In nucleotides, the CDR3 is TGCAGTGCTAGAGATCTCGCAAGGTATGTCGGCGGGGAGCTGTTTTTT.

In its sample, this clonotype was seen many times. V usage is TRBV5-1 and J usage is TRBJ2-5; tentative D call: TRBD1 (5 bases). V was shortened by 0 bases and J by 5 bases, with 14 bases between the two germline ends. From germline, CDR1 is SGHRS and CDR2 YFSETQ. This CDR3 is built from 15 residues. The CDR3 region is CASSLGAGLEETQYF. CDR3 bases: TGCGCCAGCAGCTTGGGAGCAGGGCTCGAGGAGACCCAGTACTTC.

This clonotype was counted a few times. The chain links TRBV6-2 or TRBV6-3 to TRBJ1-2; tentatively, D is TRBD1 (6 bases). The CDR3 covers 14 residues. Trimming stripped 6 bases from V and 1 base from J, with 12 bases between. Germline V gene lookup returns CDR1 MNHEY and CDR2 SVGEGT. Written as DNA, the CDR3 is TGTGCCAGCAGGCGGACAGCTTTTAACTATGGCTACACCTTC. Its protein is CASRRTAFNYGYTF.

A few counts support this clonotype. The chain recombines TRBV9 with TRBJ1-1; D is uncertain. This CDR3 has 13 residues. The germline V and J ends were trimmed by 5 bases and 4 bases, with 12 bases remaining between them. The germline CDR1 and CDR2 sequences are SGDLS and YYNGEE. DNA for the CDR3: TGTGCCAGCAGTGGACCGAGGAGCACTGAAGCTTTCTTT. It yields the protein CASSGPRSTEAFF.

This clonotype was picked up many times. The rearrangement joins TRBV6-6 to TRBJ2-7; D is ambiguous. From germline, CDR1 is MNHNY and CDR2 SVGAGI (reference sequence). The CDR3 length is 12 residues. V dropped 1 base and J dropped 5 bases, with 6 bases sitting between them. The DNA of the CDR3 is TGTGCCAGCAGTTACTTTGGGGACGAGCAGTACTTC. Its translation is CASSYFGDEQYF.

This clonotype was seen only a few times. CDR3: CASSTFTGELFF. The CDR3 nucleotides are TGTGCCAGCAGCACCTTTACCGGGGAGCTGTTTTTT. The chain has TRBV7-9 and TRBJ2-2; D not resolved. CDR1 is SEHNR and CDR2 is FQNEAQ in the germline V gene (reference sequence). V was cut by 5 bases and J by 5 bases, with 6 bases left in between. The CDR3 consists of 12 residues.

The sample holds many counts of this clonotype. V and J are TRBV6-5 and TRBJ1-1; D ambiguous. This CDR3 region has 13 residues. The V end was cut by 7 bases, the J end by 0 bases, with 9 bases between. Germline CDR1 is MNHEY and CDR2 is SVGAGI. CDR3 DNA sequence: TGTGCCAGCAAACGAGGAATGAACACTGAAGCTTTCTTT. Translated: CASKRGMNTEAFF.

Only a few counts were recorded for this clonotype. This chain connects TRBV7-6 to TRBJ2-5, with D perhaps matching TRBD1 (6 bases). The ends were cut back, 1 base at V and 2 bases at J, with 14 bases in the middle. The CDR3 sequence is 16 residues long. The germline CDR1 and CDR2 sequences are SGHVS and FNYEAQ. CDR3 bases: TGTGCCAGCAGCTTAGTCAGGGCCCAGGGGCAAGAGACCCAGTACTTC. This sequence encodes CASSLVRAQGQETQYF.